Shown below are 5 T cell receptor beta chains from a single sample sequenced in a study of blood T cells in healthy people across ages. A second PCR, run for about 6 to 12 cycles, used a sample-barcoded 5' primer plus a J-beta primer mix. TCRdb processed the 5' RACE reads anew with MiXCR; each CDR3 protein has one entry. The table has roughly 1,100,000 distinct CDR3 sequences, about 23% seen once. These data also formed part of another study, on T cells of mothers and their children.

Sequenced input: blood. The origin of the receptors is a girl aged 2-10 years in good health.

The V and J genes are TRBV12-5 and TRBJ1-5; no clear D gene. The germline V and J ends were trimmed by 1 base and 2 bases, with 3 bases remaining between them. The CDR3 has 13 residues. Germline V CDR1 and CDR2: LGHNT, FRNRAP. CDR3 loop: CASGLGRNQPQHF. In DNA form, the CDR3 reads TGTGCTAGTGGTTTGGGCCGCAATCAGCCCCAGCATTTT. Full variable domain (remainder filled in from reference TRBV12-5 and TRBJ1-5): DARVTQTPRHKVTEMGQEVTMRCQPILGHNTVFWYRQTMMQGLELLAYFRNRAPLDDSGMPKDRFSAEMPDATLATLKIQPSEPRDSAVYFCASGLGRNQPQHFGDGTRLSIL.

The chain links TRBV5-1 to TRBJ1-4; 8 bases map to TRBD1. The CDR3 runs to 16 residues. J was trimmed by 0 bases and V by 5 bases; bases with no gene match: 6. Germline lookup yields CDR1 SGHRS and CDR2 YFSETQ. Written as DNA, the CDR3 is TGCGCCAGCAGGACAGGGGCCGGGGCAACTAATGAAAAACTGTTTTTT. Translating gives CASRTGAGATNEKLFF.

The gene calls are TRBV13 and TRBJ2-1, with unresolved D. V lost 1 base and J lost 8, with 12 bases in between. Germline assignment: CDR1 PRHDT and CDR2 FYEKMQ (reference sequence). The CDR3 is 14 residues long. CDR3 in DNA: TGTGCCAGCAGCTTAGAGGTGGCCTGGGATGAGCAGTTCTTC. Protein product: CASSLEVAWDEQFF.

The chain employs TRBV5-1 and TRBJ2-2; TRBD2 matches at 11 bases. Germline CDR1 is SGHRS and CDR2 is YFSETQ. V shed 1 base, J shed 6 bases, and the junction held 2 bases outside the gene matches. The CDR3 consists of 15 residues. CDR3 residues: CASSLTSGSPGELFF. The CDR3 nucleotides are TGCGCCAGCAGCTTGACTAGCGGGAGCCCCGGGGAGCTGTTTTTT.

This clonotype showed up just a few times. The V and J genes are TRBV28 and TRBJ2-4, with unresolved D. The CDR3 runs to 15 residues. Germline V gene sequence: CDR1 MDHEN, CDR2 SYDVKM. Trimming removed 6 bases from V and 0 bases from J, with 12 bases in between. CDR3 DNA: TGTGCCAGCAGCCCGAGATATTTAGCCAAAAACATTCAGTACTTC. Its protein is CASSPRYLAKNIQYF.